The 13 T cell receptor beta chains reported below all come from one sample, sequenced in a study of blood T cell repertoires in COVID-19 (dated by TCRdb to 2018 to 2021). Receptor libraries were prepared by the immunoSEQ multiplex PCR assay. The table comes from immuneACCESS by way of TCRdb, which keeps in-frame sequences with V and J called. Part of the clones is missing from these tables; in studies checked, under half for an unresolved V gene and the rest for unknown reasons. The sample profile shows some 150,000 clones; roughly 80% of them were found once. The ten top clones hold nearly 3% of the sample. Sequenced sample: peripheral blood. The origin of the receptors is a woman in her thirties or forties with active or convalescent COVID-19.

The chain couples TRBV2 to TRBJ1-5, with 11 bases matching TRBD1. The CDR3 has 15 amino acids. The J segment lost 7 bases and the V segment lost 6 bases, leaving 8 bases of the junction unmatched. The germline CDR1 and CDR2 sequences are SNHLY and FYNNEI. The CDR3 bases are TGTGCCAGCAGGGACCGGACAGGGGGCCGGCAGCCCCAGCATTTT. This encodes CASRDRTGGRQPQHF. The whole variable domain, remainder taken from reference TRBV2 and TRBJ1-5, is EPEVTQTPSHQVTQMGQEVILRCVPISNHLYFYWYRQILGQKVEFLVSFYNNEISEKSEIFDDQFSVERPDGSNFTLKIRSTKLEDSAMYFCASRDRTGGRQPQHFGDGTRLSIL.

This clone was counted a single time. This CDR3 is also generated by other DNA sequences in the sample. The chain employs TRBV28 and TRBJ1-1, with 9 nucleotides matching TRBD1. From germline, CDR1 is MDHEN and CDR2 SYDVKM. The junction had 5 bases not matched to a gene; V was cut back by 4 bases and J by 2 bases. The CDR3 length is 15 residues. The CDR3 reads CASSSPGQGNTEAFF. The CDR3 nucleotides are TGTGCCAGCAGTTCACCGGGACAGGGAAACACTGAAGCTTTCTTT.

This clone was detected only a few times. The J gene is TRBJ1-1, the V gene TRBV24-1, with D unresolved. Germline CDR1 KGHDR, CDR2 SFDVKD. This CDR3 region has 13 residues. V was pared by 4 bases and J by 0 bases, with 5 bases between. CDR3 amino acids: CATSDTLNTEAFF. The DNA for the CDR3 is TGTGCCACCAGTGACACTTTGAACACTGAAGCTTTCTTT.

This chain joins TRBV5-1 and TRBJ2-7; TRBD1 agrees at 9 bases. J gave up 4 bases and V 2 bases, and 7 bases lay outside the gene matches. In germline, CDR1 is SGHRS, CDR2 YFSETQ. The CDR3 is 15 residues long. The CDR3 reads CASSFQTGTGYEQYF. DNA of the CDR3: TGCGCCAGCAGCTTCCAAACCGGGACAGGGTACGAGCAGTACTTC.

CDR3 sequence reads: CASSLDRVGTDTQYF. CDR3 nucleotides: TGCGCCAGCAGCCTCGACAGGGTGGGCACAGATACGCAGTATTTT. The V and J genes are TRBV4-1 and TRBJ2-3; 7 bases are a match to TRBD1. The CDR3 totals 15 residues. The germline V gene encodes CDR1 MGHRA and CDR2 YSYEKL. The V segment lost 4 bases and the J segment 1 base; nucleotides outside the gene matches: 5.

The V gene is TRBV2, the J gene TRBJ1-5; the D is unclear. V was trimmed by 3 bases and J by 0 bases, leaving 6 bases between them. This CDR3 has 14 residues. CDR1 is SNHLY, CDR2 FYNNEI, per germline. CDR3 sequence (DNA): TGTGCCAGCAGTGAGGGCTATAGCAATCAGCCCCAGCATTTT. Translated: CASSEGYSNQPQHF.

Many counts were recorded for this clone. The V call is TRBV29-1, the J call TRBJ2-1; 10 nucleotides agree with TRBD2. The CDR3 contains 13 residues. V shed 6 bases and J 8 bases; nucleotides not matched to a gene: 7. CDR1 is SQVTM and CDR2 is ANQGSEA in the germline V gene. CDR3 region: CSVEREGRDEQFF. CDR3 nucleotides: TGCAGCGTCGAGCGGGAGGGCCGCGATGAGCAGTTCTTC.

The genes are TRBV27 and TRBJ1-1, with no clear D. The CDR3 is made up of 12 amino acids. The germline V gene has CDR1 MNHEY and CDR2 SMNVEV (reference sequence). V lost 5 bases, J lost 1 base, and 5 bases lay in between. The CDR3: CASSEGNTEAFF. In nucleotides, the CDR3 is TGTGCCAGCAGTGAGGGGAACACTGAAGCTTTCTTT.

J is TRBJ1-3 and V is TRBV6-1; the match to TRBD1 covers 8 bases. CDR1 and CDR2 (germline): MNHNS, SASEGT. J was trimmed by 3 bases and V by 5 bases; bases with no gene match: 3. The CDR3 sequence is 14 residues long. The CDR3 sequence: CASSTTGGGNTIYF. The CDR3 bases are TGTGCCAGCAGTACTACAGGGGGTGGAAACACCATATATTTT.

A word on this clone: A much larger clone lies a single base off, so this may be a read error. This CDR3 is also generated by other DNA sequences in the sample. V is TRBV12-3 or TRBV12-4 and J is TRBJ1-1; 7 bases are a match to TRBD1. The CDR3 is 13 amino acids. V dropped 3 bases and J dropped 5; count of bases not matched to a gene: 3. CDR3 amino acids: CASSLTGKTEAFF. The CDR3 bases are TGTGCCAGCAGTTTGACAGGGAAAACTGAAGCTTTCTTT.

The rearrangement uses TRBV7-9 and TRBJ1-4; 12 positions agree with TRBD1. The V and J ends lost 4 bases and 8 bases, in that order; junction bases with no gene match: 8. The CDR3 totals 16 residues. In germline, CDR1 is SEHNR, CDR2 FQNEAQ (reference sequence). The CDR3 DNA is TGTGCCAGCAGCTCATCCTGGGACAGGGGGCGAGAAAAACTGTTTTTT. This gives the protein CASSSSWDRGREKLFF.

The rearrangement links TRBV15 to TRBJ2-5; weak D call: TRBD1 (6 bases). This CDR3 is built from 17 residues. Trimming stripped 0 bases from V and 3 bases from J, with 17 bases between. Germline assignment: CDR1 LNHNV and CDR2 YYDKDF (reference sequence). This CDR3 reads CATSRDGLSAGEETQYF. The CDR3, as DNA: TGTGCCACCAGCAGAGATGGTCTCTCGGCAGGGGAAGAGACCCAGTACTTC.

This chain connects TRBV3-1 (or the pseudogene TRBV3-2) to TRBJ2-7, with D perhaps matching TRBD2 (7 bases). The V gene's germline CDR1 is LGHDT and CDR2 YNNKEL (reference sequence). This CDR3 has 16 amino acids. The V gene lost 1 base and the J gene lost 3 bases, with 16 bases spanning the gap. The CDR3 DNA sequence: TGTGCCAGCAGCCAAGCGGGGGCACTAGCGCTCTACGAGCAGTACTTC. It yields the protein CASSQAGALALYEQYF.